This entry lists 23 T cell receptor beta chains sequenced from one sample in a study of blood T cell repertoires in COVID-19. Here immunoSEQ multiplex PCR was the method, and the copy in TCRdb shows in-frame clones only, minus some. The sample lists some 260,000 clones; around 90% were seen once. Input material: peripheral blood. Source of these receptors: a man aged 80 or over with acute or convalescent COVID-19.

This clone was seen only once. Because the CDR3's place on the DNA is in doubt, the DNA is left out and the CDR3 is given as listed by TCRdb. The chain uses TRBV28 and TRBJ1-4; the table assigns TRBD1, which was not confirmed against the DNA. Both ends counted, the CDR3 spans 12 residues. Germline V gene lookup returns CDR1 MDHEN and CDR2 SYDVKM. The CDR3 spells CASSTSDRSLFF.

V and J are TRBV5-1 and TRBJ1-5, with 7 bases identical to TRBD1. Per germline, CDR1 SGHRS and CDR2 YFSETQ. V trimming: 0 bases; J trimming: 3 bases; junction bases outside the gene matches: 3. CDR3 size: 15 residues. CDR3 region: CASSLEGQFNQPQHF. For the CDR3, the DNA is TGCGCCAGCAGCTTGGAGGGACAGTTCAATCAGCCCCAGCATTTT. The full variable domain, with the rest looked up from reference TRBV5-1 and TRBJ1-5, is KAGVTQTPRYLIKTRGQQVTLSCSPISGHRSVSWYQQTPGQGLQFLFEYFSETQRNKGNFPGRFSGRQFSNSRSEMNVSTLELGDSALYLCASSLEGQFNQPQHFGDGTRLSIL.

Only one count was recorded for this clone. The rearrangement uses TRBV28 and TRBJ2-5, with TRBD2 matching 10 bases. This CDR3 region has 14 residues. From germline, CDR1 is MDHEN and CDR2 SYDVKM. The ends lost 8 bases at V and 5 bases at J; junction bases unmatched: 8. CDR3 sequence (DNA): TGTGCCAGCTCTCTAGCGGGAGCCCCCGAGACCCAGTACTTC. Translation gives CASSLAGAPETQYF.

CDR3 DNA sequence: TGTGCCAGCAGCTTAGGACTAGCGGGAGGAGAGACCCAGTACTTC. Translating it yields CASSLGLAGGETQYF. V is TRBV7-6 and J is TRBJ2-5; TRBD2 matches at 13 bases. Trimming removed 1 base from V and 4 bases from J; junction bases left unmatched: 0. The CDR3 has 15 residues. Germline CDR1 and CDR2: SGHVS and FNYEAQ.

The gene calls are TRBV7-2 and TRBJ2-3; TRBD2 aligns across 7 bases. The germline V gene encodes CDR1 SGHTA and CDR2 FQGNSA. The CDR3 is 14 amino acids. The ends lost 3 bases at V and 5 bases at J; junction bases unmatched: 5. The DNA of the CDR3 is TGTGCCAGCAGCTTTGCGGGAGCTAAAGATACGCAGTATTTT. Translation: CASSFAGAKDTQYF.

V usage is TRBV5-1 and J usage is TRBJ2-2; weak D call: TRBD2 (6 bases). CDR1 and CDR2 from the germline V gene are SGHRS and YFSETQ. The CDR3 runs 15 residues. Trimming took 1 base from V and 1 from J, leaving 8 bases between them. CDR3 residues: CASSLLAVNTGELFF. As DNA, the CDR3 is TGCGCCAGCAGCTTGTTAGCGGTGAACACCGGGGAGCTGTTTTTT.

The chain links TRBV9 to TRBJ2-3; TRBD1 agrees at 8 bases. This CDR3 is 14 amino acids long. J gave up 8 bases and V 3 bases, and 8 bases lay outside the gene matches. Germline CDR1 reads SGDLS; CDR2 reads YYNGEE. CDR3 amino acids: CASSAETGAGTQYF. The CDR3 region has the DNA TGTGCCAGCAGCGCGGAGACAGGGGCCGGTACGCAGTATTTT.

CDR3: CASSSVLAGGPGGELFF. The DNA for the CDR3 is TGTGCCAGCAGTTCCGTACTAGCGGGGGGGCCTGGCGGGGAGCTGTTTTTT. The chain combines TRBV27 with TRBJ2-2, with TRBD2 matching over 13 bases. Germline CDR1 is MNHEY and CDR2 is SMNVEV (reference sequence). The CDR3 has 17 amino acids. V lost 4 bases and J lost 7; bases outside the gene matches: 9.

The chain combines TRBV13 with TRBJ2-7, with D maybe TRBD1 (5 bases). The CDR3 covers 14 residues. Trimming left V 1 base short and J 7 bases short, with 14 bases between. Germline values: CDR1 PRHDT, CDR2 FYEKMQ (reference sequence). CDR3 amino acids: CASSLDQGLKEQYF. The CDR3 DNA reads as TGTGCCAGCAGCTTAGACCAGGGTCTCAAGGAGCAGTACTTC. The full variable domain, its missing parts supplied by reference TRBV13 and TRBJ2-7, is AAGVIQSPRHLIKEKRETATLKCYPIPRHDTVYWYQQGPGQDPQFLISFYEKMQSDKGSIPDRFSAQQFSDYHSELNMSSLELGDSALYFCASSLDQGLKEQYFGPGTRLTVT.

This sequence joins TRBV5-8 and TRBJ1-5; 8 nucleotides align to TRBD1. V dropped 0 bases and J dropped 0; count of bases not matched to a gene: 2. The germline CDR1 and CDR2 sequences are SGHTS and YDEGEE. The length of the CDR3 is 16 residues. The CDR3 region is CASSLGQGNSNQPQHF. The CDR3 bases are TGTGCCAGCAGCTTGGGACAGGGGAATAGCAATCAGCCCCAGCATTTT.

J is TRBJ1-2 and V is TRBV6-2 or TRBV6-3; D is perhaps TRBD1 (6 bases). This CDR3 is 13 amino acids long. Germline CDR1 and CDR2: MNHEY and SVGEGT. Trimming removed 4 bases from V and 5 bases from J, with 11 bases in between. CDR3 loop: CASSWGQTYGYTF. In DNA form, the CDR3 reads TGTGCCAGCAGTTGGGGACAAACGTATGGCTACACCTTC.

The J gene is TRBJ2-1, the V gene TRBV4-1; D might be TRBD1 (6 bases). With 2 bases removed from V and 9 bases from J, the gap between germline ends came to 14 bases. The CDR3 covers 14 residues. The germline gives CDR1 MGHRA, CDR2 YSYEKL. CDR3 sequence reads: CASSQPTGLAEQFF. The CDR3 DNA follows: TGCGCCAGCAGCCAACCAACAGGGTTAGCTGAGCAGTTCTTC.

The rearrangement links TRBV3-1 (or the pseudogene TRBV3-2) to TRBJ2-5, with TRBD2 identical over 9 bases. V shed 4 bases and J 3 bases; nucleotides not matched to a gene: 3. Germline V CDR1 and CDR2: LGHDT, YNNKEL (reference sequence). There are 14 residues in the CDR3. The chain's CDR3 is CASSPTSGKETQYF. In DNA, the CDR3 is TGTGCCAGCAGCCCGACTAGCGGAAAAGAGACCCAGTACTTC.

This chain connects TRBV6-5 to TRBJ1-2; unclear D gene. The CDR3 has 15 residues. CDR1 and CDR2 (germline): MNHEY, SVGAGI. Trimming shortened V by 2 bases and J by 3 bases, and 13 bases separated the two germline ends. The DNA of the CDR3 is TGTGCCAGCAGTTACCAGCGTCGGACTGACTATGGCTACACCTTC. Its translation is CASSYQRRTDYGYTF.

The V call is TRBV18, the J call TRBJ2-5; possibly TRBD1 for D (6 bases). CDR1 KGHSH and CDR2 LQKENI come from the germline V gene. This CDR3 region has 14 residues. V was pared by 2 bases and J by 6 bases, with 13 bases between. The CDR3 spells CASSPGGDRKTQYF. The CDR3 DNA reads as TGTGCCAGCTCACCAGGGGGCGATAGGAAGACCCAGTACTTC.

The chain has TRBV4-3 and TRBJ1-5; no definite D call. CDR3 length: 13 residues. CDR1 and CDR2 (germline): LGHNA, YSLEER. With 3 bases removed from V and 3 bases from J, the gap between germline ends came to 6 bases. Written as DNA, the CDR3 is TGCGCCAGCAGCCAGGCATTCAATCAGCCCCAGCATTTT. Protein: CASSQAFNQPQHF.

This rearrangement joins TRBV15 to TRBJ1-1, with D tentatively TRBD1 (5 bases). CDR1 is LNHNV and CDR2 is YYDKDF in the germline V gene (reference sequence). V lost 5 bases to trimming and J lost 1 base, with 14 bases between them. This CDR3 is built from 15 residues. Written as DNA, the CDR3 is TGTGCCACCAGCGGGGGGGATCCTACGAACACTGAAGCTTTCTTT. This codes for CATSGGDPTNTEAFF.

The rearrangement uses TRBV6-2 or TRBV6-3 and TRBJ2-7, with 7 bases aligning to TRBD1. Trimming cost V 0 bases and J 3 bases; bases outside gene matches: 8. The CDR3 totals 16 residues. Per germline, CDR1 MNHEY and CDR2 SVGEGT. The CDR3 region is CASSYSVLRQGYEQYF. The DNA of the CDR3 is TGTGCCAGCAGTTACTCCGTCTTACGACAGGGCTACGAGCAGTACTTC.

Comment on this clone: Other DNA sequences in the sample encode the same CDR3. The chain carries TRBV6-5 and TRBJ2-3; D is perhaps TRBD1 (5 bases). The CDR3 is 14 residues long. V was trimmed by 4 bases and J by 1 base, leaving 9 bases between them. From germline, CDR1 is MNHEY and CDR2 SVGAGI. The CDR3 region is CASSLQGGTDTQYF. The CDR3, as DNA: TGTGCCAGCAGTTTGCAGGGTGGCACAGATACGCAGTATTTT.

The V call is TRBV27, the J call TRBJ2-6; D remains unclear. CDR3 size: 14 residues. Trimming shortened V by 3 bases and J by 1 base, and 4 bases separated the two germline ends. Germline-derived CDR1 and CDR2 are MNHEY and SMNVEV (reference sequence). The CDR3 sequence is CASSLASGANVLTF. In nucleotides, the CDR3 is TGTGCCAGCAGTTTGGCATCTGGGGCCAACGTCCTGACTTTC.

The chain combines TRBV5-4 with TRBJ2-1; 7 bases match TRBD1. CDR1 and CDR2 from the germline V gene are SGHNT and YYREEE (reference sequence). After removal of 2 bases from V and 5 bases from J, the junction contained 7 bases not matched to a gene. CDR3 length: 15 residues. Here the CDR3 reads CASSFRGGGDNEQFF. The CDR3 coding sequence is TGTGCCAGCAGCTTCCGAGGGGGCGGAGACAATGAGCAGTTCTTC.

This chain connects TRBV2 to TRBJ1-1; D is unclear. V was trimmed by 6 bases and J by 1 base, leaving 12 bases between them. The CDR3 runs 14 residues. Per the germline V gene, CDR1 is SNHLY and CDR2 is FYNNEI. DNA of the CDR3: TGTGCCAGCAGCCTACAGCGGCAGAACACTGAAGCTTTCTTT. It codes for CASSLQRQNTEAFF.

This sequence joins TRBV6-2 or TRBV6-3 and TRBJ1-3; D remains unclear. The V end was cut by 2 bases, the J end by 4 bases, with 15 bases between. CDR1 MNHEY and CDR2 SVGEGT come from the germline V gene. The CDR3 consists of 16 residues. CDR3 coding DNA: TGTGCCAGCAGTTACAGGAGTCCGCGACCGGGAAACACCATATATTTT. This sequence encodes CASSYRSPRPGNTIYF.